The 5 T cell receptor beta chains reported below all come from one sample, sequenced in a study of blood T cell repertoires in COVID-19. Sequencing used immunoSEQ multiplex PCR; TCRdb keeps in-frame clones, though not all of them. The data contain about 98,000 clones, approximately 90% of them seen just once; the ten biggest clones take up approximately 5.6%. Sequenced: peripheral blood. The receptors here all came from a woman between 50 and 59 years old with COVID-19, enrolled during active disease.

The rearrangement joins TRBV6-1 to TRBJ1-2, with D maybe TRBD1 (5 bases). The CDR3 has 14 residues. Germline loops: CDR1 MNHNS, CDR2 SASEGT. V lost 3 bases and J 3 bases, leaving 11 bases between the germline ends. The CDR3 reads CASSEWGVDYGYTF. CDR3 DNA sequence: TGTGCCAGCAGTGAGTGGGGGGTCGACTATGGCTACACCTTC.

The rearrangement joins TRBV28 to TRBJ1-1; D remains ambiguous. Germline V CDR1 and CDR2: MDHEN, SYDVKM. The CDR3 has 13 amino acids. Deletions cut 7 bases from V and 2 bases from J, with 11 bases between. CDR3 in amino acids: CASIFGANTEAFF. The CDR3 DNA follows: TGTGCCAGCATCTTTGGAGCAAACACTGAAGCTTTCTTT.

This chain joins TRBV7-9 and TRBJ2-1; D may be TRBD2 (5 bases). V was clipped by 1 base and J by 6 bases, with 10 bases between them. This CDR3 has 14 amino acids. Germline CDR1 is SEHNR and CDR2 is FQNEAQ (reference sequence). CDR3 region: CASSLGRTGNEQFF. CDR3 sequence (DNA): TGTGCCAGCAGCTTAGGCAGGACTGGCAATGAGCAGTTCTTC.

The chain employs TRBV27 and TRBJ1-4, with a weak D call TRBD1 (6 bases). V was trimmed by 5 bases and J by 5 bases, leaving 18 bases between them. Per germline, CDR1 MNHEY and CDR2 SMNVEV (reference sequence). CDR3 length equals 16 residues. DNA for the CDR3: TGTGCCAGCAGTCAACTCTCTGCGGGGGCGAATGAAAAACTGTTTTTT. Amino acids: CASSQLSAGANEKLFF.

The chain carries TRBV9 and TRBJ2-5, with a possible D match to TRBD1 (5 bases). The CDR3 extends over 12 amino acids. The ends were cut back, 4 bases at V and 6 bases at J, with 10 bases in the middle. The germline V gene encodes CDR1 SGDLS and CDR2 YYNGEE. CDR3 loop: CASSPPGQTQYF. CDR3 DNA sequence: TGTGCCAGCAGCCCCCCAGGGCAGACCCAGTACTTC.